The TCR beta chain under discussion was sequenced for a study of blood T cell repertoires in COVID-19. Study overall: Sample material is recorded as cDNA or gDNA derived from T cells, B-cell-depleted T cells, or PBMCs.

Recruited during active infection, patients (from Seattle) were subsequently followed longitudinally. The protocol was immunoSEQ multiplex PCR, while the TCRdb copy is restricted to in-frame clones and leaves out a portion. Here the sample spans about 250,000 clones, around 88% being singletons. This clone was found once. CDR3 length equals 16 residues. Germline CDR1 and CDR2: SGHRS and YFSETQ. V gave up 0 bases and J gave up 0 bases; unmatched junction bases: 3. The chain recombines TRBV5-1 with TRBJ2-3, with 8 nucleotides matching TRBD1. This clonotype originated in a woman aged 25 to 45 with COVID-19, enrolled during active disease. Sequencing used peripheral blood. The CDR3 here is CASSLGTGTSTDTQYF. CDR3 nucleotide sequence: TGCGCCAGCAGCTTGGGGACAGGGACTAGCACAGATACGCAGTATTTT.